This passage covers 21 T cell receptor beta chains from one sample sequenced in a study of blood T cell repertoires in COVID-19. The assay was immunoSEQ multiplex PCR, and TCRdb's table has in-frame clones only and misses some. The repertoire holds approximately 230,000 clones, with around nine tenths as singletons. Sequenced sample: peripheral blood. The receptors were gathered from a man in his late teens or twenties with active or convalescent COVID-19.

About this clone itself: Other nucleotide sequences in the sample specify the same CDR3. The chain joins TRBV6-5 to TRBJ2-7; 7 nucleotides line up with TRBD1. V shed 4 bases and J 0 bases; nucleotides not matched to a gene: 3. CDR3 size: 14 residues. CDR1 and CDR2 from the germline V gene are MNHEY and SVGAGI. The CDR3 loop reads CASSSTGSSYEQYF. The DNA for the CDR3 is TGTGCCAGCAGTTCGACAGGGAGCTCCTACGAGCAGTACTTC.

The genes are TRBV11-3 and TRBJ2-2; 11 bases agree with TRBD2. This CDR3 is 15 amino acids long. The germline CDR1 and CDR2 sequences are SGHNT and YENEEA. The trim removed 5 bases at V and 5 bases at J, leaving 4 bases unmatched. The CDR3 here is CASSAIAGGTGELFF. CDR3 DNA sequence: TGTGCCAGCAGCGCAATAGCGGGAGGGACCGGGGAGCTGTTTTTT.

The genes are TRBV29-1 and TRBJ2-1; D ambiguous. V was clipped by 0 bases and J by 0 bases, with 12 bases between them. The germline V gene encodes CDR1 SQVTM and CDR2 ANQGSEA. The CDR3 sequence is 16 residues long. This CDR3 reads CSVEDANPSSYNEQFF. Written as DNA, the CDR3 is TGCAGCGTTGAAGACGCCAACCCGAGCTCCTACAATGAGCAGTTCTTC.

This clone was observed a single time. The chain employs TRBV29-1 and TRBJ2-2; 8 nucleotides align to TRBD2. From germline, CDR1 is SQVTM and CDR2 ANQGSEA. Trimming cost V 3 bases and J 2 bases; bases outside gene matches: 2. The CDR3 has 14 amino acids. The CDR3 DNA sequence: TGCAGCGTTGATCTAGCGGGCAACACCGGGGAGCTGTTTTTT. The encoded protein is CSVDLAGNTGELFF.

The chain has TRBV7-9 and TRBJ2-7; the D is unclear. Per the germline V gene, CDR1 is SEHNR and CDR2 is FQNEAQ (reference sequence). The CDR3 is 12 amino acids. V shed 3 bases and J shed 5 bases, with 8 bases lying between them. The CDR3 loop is CASSLYQDEQYF. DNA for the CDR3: TGTGCCAGCAGCTTGTATCAGGACGAGCAGTACTTC.

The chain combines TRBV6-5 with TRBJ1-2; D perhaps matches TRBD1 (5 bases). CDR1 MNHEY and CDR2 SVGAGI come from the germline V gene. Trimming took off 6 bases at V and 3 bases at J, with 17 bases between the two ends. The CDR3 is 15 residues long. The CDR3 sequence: CASSNVGMGHYGYTF. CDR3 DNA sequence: TGTGCCAGCAGCAACGTTGGGATGGGGCACTATGGCTACACCTTC.

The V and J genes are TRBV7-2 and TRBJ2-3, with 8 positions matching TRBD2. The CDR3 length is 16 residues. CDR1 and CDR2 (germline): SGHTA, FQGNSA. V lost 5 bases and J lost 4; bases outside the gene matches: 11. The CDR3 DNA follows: TGTGCCAGCAGCCTATCAGGCGGGGGGAATTCAGATACGCAGTATTTT. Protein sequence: CASSLSGGGNSDTQYF.

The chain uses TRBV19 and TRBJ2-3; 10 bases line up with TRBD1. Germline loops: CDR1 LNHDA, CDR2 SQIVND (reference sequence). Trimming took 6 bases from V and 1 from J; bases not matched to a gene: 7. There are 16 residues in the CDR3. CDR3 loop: CASRESGTGGTDTQYF. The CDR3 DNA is TGTGCCAGTAGAGAATCCGGGACAGGGGGCACAGATACGCAGTATTTT.

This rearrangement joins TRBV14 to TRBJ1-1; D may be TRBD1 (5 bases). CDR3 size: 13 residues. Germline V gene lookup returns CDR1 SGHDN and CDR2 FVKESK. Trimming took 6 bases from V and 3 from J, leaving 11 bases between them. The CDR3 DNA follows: TGTGCCAGCAGGTGGGGCCAGGACACTGAAGCTTTCTTT. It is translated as CASRWGQDTEAFF.

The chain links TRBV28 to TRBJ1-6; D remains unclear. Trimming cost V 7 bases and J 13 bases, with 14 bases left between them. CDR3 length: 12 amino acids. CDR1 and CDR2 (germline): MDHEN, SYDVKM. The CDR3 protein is CASTLQFGPLHF. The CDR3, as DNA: TGTGCCAGCACCTTACAATTCGGGCCCCTCCACTTT.

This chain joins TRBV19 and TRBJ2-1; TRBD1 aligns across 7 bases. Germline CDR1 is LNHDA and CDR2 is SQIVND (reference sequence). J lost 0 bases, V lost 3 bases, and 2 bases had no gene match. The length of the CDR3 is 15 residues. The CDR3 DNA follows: TGTGCCAGTAGTATGGACAGGAGCTCCTACAATGAGCAGTTCTTC. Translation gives CASSMDRSSYNEQFF.

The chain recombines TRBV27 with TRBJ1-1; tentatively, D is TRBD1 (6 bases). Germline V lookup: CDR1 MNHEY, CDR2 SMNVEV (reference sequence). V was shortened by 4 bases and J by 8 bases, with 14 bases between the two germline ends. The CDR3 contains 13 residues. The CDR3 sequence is CASSSYQDREAFF. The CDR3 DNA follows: TGTGCCAGCAGTTCTTATCAGGACAGAGAAGCTTTCTTT.

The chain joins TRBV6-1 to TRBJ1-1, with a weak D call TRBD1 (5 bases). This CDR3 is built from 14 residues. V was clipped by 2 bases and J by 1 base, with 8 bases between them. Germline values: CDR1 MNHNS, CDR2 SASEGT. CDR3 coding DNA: TGTGCCAGCAGTGAAAGTAGGGGGAACACTGAAGCTTTCTTT. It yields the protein CASSESRGNTEAFF.

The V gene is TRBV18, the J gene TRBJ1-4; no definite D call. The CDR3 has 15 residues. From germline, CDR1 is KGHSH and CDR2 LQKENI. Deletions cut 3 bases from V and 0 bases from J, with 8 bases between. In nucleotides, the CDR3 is TGTGCCAGCTCACCCTGGGCATCAACTAATGAAAAACTGTTTTTT. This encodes CASSPWASTNEKLFF. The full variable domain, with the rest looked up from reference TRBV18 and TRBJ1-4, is NAGVMQNPRHLVRRRGQEARLRCSPMKGHSHVYWYRQLPEEGLKFMVYLQKENIIDESGMPKERFSAEFPKEGPSILRIQQVVRGDSAAYFCASSPWASTNEKLFFGSGTQLSVL.

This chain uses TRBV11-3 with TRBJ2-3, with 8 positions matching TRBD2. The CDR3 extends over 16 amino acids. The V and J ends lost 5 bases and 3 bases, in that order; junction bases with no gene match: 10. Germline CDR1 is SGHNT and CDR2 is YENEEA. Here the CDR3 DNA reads TGTGCCAGCAGCCCGCAAGCGGGAGAGATGACAGATACGCAGTATTTT. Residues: CASSPQAGEMTDTQYF. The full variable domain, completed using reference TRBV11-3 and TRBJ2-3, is EAGVVQSPRYKIIEKKQPVAFWCNPISGHNTLYWYLQNLGQGPELLIRYENEEAVDDSQLPKDRFSAERLKGVDSTLKIQPAELGDSAVYLCASSPQAGEMTDTQYFGPGTRLTVL.

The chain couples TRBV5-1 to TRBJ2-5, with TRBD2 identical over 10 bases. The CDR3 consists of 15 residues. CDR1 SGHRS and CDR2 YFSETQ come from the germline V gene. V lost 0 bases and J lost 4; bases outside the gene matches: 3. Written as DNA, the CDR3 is TGCGCCAGCAGCTTGGGAAGCGGGAGGGCAGAGACCCAGTACTTC. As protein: CASSLGSGRAETQYF. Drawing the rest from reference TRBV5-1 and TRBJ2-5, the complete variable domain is KAGVTQTPRYLIKTRGQQVTLSCSPISGHRSVSWYQQTPGQGLQFLFEYFSETQRNKGNFPGRFSGRQFSNSRSEMNVSTLELGDSALYLCASSLGSGRAETQYFGPGTRLLVL.

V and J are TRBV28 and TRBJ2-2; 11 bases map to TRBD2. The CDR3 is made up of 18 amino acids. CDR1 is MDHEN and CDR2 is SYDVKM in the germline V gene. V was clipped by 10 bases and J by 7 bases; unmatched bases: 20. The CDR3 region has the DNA TGTGCCATCTCACGGGACAGATACTCCGGGACTAGCGGCGGGGAGCTGTTTTTT. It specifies CAISRDRYSGTSGGELFF.

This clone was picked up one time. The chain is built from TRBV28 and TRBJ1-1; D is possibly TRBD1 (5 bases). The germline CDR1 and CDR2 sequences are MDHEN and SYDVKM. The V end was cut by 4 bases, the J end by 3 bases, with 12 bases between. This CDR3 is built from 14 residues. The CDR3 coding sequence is TGTGCCAGCAGTTCCGGGGGTATTGACACTGAAGCTTTCTTT. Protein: CASSSGGIDTEAFF.

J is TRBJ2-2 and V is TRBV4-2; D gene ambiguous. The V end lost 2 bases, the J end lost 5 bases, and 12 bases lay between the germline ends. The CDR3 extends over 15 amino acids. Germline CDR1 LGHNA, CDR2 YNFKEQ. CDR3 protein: CASSQLEVETGELFF. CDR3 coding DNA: TGTGCCAGCAGCCAACTCGAGGTGGAGACCGGGGAGCTGTTTTTT.

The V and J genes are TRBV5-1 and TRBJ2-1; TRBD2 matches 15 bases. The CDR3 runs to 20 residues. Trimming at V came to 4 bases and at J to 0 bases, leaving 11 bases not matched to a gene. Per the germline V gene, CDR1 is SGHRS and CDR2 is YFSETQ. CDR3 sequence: CASSGGLGLAGGSSYNEQFF. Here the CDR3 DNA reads TGCGCCAGCAGCGGGGGGCTCGGACTAGCGGGAGGGAGCTCCTACAATGAGCAGTTCTTC.

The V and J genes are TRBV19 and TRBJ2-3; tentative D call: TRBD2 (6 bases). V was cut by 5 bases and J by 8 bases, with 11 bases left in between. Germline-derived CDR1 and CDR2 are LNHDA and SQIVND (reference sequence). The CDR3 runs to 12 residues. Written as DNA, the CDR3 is TGTGCCAGTAGTTTAGTGGGGGGTACGCAGTATTTT. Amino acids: CASSLVGGTQYF.